These T cell receptor beta chains were read from a single sample in a study of blood T cell repertoires in COVID-19. Using immunoSEQ multiplex PCR, the repertoire was profiled, and TCRdb retains in-frame clones only, with some absent. The sample consists of about 170,000 clones, almost 85% of them appearing once. The specimen was peripheral blood. These receptors came from a woman aged 80 or over with COVID-19, enrolled during active disease. Both conserved end residues are part of each CDR3. A D gene is named only where the DNA matches it firmly. Where a row states a size, it is once, few, many or the class of an expanded clone; other rows omit it.

V: TRBV30
D: NA
J: TRBJ1-2
size: NA
DNA: TGTGCCTGGAGTTCGCCGGGGTACACCTTC
CDR3: CAWSSPGYTF

V: TRBV18
D: TRBD2
J: TRBJ2-7
size: NA
DNA: TGTGCCAGCTCACCAGGGCGGGGGGGTGATCTGGAGCAGTACTTC
CDR3: CASSPGRGGDLEQYF

V: TRBV28
D: NA
J: TRBJ2-3
size: NA
DNA: TGTGCCAGCAGTCCCAGGACTGAGCAGTATTTT
CDR3: CASSPRTEQYF

V: TRBV18
D: TRBD2
J: TRBJ2-3
size: NA
DNA: TGTGCCAGCTCACCTGTTAGCGGGAGCACAGATACGCAGTATTTT
CDR3: CASSPVSGSTDTQYF

V: TRBV10-3
D: NA
J: TRBJ1-2
size: NA
DNA: TGTGCCATCAGTGAGCCAGGGATAGCTAACTATGGCTACACCTTC
CDR3: CAISEPGIANYGYTF

V: TRBV5-4
D: TRBD2
J: TRBJ2-1
size: NA
DNA: TGTGCCAGCAGCCTCTACGGGGCGGGGGGGCCGCAGTTCTTC
CDR3: CASSLYGAGGPQFF

V: TRBV6-4
D: TRBD1
J: TRBJ2-4
size: NA
DNA: TGTGCCAGCTCAAGACAGGGGCTAGCCAAAAACATTCAGTACTTC
CDR3: CASSRQGLAKNIQYF

V: TRBV9
D: NA
J: TRBJ2-6
size: NA
DNA: TGTGCCAGCAGCGGGACTGGGGGCCCTGGGGCCAACGTCCTGACTTTC
CDR3: CASSGTGGPGANVLTF

V: TRBV2
D: NA
J: TRBJ1-1
size: NA
DNA: TGTGCCAGCAGTGAAGGAGCGGACACTGAAGCTTTCTTT
CDR3: CASSEGADTEAFF

V: TRBV9
D: NA
J: TRBJ2-7
size: NA
DNA: TGTGCCAGCAGCGTCCGGGGGGCGCTGACCGGGGAGCAGTACTTC
CDR3: CASSVRGALTGEQYF

V: TRBV2
D: TRBD1
J: TRBJ1-5
size: NA
DNA: TGTGCCAGCAGTGAGCTGGACAGGGATCAGCCCCAGCATTTT
CDR3: CASSELDRDQPQHF

V: TRBV29-1
D: NA
J: TRBJ2-1
size: once
DNA: TGCAGCGTGGAGGGGACAACAGGGGTCGATGAGCAGTTCTTC
CDR3: CSVEGTTGVDEQFF

V: TRBV5-1
D: NA
J: TRBJ2-5
size: NA
DNA: TGCGCCAGCAGCTTGGCCGGGCGGGGGCGTGAGACCCAGTACTTC
CDR3: CASSLAGRGRETQYF

V: TRBV2
D: TRBD1
J: TRBJ1-5
size: few
DNA: TGTGCCAGCAGTGTCTTTTCAGGGGGCTTCAATAGCAATCAGCCCCAGCATTTT
CDR3: CASSVFSGGFNSNQPQHF

V: TRBV3-1/TRBV3-2
D: TRBD2
J: TRBJ2-1
size: NA
DNA: TGTGCCAGCAGCCAAGATATAGCGGGAAAGCAGTTCTTC
CDR3: CASSQDIAGKQFF

V: TRBV6-2/TRBV6-3
D: NA
J: TRBJ2-2
size: few
DNA: TGTGCCAGCAGTTCCATGGACACCTACACCGGGGAGCTGTTTTTT
CDR3: CASSSMDTYTGELFF

V: TRBV11-2
D: TRBD1
J: TRBJ2-7
size: NA
DNA: TGTGCCAGCAGACCGGACAGGGGGACCCACGAGCAGTACTTC
CDR3: CASRPDRGTHEQYF

V: TRBV7-9
D: TRBD1
J: TRBJ2-3
size: once
DNA: TGTGCCAGCCTGCAGGGGGTGAGCACAGATACGCAGTATTTT
CDR3: CASLQGVSTDTQYF

V: TRBV19
D: NA
J: TRBJ1-1
size: NA
DNA: TGTGCCAGTAGTAGCCCAAGGGGAGGTAACACTGAAGCTTTCTTT
CDR3: CASSSPRGGNTEAFF

V: TRBV11-2
D: NA
J: TRBJ1-3
size: NA
DNA: TGTGCCAGCAGCCTAGGACCCGGGTCAGATTTTCTCTCTGGAAACACCATATATTTT
CDR3: CASSLGPGSDFLSGNTIYF

V: TRBV7-9
D: TRBD1
J: TRBJ2-1
size: NA
DNA: TGTGCCAGCAGCTTAGAATGGGACAGCTACAATGAGCAGTTCTTC
CDR3: CASSLEWDSYNEQFF

V: TRBV20-1
D: NA
J: TRBJ1-2
size: NA
DNA: TGCAGTGCTAGTGACGGGTATGGCTACACCTTC
CDR3: CSASDGYGYTF

V: TRBV18
D: NA
J: TRBJ2-2
size: NA
DNA: TGTGCCAGCTCACGAGGGACAACGAACACCGGGGAGCTGTTTTTT
CDR3: CASSRGTTNTGELFF

V: TRBV3-1/TRBV3-2
D: NA
J: TRBJ1-6
size: NA
DNA: TGTGCCAGCAGCCTTGACAGTTTTGGAGGGGCGCCCCTCCACTTT
CDR3: CASSLDSFGGAPLHF

V: TRBV19
D: TRBD2
J: TRBJ2-2
size: few
DNA: TGTGTTTCGGGAGGGAACACCGGGGAGCTGTTTTTT
CDR3: CVSGGNTGELFF

V: TRBV2
D: NA
J: TRBJ2-3
size: NA
DNA: TGTGCCAGCAGCCCCACAGGGTCAGATACGCAGTATTTT
CDR3: CASSPTGSDTQYF

V: TRBV3-1/TRBV3-2
D: TRBD1
J: TRBJ1-6
size: NA
DNA: TGTGCCAGCAGCCAATTTATCGGACAGGGGGCGAGTGAGAGTTCACCCCTCCACTTT
CDR3: CASSQFIGQGASESSPLHF

V: TRBV18
D: TRBD2
J: TRBJ2-3
size: NA
DNA: TGTGCCAGCTCACCAGCGGGGGGGCGCACAGATACGCAGTATTTT
CDR3: CASSPAGGRTDTQYF

V: TRBV28
D: TRBD1
J: TRBJ1-6
size: few
DNA: TGTGCCAGGTGCTACCTACGGGACAGGGGGCGTTGGTCACCCCTCCACTTT
CDR3: CARCYLRDRGRWSPLHF

V: TRBV28
D: NA
J: TRBJ2-5
size: NA
DNA: TGTGCCAGCCGTTTGGGCTCGGGGGAGACCCAGTACTTC
CDR3: CASRLGSGETQYF

V: TRBV5-1
D: NA
J: TRBJ2-2
size: NA
DNA: TGCGCCAGCAGTGGGAGTCTGACCGGGGAGCTGTTTTTT
CDR3: CASSGSLTGELFF

V: TRBV10-3
D: NA
J: TRBJ2-5
size: once
DNA: TGTGCCATCAGTGATGGGCAGACCCAGTACTTC
CDR3: CAISDGQTQYF

V: TRBV25-1
D: NA
J: TRBJ2-4
size: NA
DNA: TGTGCCAGCAGTGACAGTTTGGCCAAAAACATTCAGTACTTC
CDR3: CASSDSLAKNIQYF